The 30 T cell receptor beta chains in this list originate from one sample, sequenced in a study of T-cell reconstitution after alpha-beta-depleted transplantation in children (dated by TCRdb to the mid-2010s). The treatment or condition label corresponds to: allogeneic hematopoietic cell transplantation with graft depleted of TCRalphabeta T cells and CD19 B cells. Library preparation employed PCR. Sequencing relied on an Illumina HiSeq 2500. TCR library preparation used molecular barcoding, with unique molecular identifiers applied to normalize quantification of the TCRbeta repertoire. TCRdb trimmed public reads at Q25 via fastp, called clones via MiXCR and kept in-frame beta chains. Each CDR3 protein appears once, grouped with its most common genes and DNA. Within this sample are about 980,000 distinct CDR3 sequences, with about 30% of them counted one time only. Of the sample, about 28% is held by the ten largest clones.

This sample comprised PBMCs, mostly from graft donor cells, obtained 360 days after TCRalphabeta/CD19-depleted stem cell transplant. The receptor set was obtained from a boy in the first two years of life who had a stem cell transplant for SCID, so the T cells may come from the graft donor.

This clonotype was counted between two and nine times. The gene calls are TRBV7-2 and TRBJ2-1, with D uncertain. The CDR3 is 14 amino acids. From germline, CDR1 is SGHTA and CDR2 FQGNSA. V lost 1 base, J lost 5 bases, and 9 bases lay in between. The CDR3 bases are TGTGCCAGCAGCTTAGGATACCTTGACAATGAGCAGTTCTTC. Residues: CASSLGYLDNEQFF.

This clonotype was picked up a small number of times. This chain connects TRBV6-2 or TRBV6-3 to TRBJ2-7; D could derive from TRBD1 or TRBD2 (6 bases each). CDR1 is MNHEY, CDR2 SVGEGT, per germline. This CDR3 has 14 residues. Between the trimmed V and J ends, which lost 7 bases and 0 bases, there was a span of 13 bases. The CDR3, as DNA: TGTGCCAGCAAGCCCAGGGGACTCTCCTACGAGCAGTACTTC. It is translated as CASKPRGLSYEQYF.

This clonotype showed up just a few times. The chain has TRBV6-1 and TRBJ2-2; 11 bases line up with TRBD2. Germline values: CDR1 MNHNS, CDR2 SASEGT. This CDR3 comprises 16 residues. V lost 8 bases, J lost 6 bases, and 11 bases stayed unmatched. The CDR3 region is CASRTTSGGWAGELFF. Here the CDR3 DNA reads TGTGCCAGCCGGACCACTAGCGGGGGTTGGGCCGGGGAGCTGTTTTTT.

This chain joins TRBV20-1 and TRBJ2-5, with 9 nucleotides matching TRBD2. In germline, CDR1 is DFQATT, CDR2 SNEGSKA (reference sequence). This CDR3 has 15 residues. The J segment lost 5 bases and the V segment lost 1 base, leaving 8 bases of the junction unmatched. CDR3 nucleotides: TGCAGTGCTAGAGCCCCAGCGGGGGGCCTGGAGACCCAGTACTTC. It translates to CSARAPAGGLETQYF.

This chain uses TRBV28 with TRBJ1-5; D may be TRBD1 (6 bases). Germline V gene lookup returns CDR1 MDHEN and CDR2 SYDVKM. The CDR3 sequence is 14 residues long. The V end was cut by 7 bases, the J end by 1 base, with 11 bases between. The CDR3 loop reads CASMTGGSNQPQHF. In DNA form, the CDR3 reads TGTGCCAGCATGACGGGGGGCAGCAATCAGCCCCAGCATTTT.

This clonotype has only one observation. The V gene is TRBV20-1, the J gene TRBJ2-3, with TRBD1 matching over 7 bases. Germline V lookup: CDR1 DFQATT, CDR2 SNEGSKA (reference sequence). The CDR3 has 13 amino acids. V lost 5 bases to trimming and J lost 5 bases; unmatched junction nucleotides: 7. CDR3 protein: CSAWYRGKDTQYF. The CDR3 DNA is TGCAGTGCTTGGTACAGGGGAAAAGATACGCAGTATTTT.

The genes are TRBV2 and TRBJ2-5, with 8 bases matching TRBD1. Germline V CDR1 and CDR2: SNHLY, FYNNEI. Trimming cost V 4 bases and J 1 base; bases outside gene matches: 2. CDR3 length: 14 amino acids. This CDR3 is CASSGGTGQETQYF. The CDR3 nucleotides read TGTGCCAGCAGTGGTGGGACAGGCCAAGAGACCCAGTACTTC.

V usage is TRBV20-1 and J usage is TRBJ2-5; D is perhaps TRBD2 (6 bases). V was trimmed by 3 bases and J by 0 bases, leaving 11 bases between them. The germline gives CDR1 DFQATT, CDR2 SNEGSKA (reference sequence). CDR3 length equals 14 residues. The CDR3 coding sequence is TGCAGTGCTAGGGAGGGGCCCTACCAAGAGACCCAGTACTTC. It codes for CSAREGPYQETQYF.

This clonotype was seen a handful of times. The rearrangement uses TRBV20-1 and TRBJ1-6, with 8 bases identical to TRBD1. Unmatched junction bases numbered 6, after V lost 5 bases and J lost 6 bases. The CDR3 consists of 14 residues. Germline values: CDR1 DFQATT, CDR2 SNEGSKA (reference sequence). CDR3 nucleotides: TGCAGTGCTCCATATGGACAGGGTAATTCACCCCTCCACTTT. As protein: CSAPYGQGNSPLHF.

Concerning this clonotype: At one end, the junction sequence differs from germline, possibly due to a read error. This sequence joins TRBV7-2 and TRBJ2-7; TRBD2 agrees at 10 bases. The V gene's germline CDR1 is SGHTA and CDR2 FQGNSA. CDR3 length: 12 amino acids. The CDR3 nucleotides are TGTGCCAGCAGCTCTCCTCCGGGACTAGCGTGGTTC. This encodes CASSSPPGLAWF.

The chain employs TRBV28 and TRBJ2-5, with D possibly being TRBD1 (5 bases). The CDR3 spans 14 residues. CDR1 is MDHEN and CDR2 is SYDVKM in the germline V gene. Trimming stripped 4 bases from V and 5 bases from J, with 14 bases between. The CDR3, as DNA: TGTGCCAGCAGTTGGGGCAGGACCGGCGAGACCCAGTACTTC. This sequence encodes CASSWGRTGETQYF.

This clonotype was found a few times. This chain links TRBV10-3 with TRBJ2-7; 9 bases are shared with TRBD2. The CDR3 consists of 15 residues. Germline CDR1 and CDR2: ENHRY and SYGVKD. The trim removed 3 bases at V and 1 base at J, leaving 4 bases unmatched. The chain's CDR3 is CAISEPAGGSYEQYF. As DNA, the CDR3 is TGTGCCATCAGTGAACCAGCGGGGGGATCCTACGAGCAGTACTTC.

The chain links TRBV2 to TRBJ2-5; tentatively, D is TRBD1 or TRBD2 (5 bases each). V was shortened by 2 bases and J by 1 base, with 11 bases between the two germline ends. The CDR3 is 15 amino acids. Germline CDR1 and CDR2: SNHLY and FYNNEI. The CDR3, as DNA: TGTGCCAGCAGTGAACAGGCTGGGGGCCAAGAGACCCAGTACTTC. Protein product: CASSEQAGGQETQYF.

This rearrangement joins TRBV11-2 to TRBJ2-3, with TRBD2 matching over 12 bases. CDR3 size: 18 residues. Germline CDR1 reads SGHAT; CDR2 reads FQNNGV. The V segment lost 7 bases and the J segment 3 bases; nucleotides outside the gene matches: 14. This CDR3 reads CASTPRLAGAQGTDTQYF. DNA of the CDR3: TGTGCCAGCACCCCCAGACTAGCGGGGGCCCAGGGAACAGATACGCAGTATTTT.

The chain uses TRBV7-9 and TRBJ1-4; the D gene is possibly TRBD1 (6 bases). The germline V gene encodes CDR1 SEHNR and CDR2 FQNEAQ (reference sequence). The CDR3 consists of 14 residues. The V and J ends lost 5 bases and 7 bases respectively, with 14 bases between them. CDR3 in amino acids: CASSQGQAVEKLFF. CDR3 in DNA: TGTGCCAGCAGCCAGGGGCAGGCCGTTGAAAAACTGTTTTTT.

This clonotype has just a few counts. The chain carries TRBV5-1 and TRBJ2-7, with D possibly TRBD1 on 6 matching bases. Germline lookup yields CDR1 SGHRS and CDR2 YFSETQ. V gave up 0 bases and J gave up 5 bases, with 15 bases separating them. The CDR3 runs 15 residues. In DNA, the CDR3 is TGCGCCAGCAGCTTGGTAGGGACCAGGGGTGACGAGCAGTACTTC. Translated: CASSLVGTRGDEQYF. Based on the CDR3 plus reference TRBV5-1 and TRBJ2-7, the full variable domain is KAGVTQTPRYLIKTRGQQVTLSCSPISGHRSVSWYQQTPGQGLQFLFEYFSETQRNKGNFPGRFSGRQFSNSRSEMNVSTLELGDSALYLCASSLVGTRGDEQYFGPGTRLTVT.

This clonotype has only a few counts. In nucleotides, the CDR3 is TGTGCCAGTAGTGACCGGGACAGGACCTTAGGGGAGCAGTACTTC. This codes for CASSDRDRTLGEQYF. V gene TRBV19 combines with J gene TRBJ2-7; 8 nucleotides align to TRBD1. The CDR3 runs 15 residues. Germline assignment: CDR1 LNHDA and CDR2 SQIVND (reference sequence). V was clipped by 5 bases and J by 7 bases; unmatched bases: 13.

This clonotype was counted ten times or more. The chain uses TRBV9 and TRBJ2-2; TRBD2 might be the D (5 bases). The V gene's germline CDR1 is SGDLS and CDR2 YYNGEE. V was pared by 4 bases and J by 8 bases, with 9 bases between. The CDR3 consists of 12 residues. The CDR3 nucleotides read TGTGCCAGCAGCCCCCGCGGGGGGGAGCTGTTTTTT. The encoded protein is CASSPRGGELFF. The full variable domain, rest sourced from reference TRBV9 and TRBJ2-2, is DSGVTQTPKHLITATGQRVTLRCSPRSGDLSVYWYQQSLDQGLQFLIQYYNGEERAKGNILERFSAQQFPDLHSELNLSSLELGDSALYFCASSPRGGELFFGEGSRLTVL.

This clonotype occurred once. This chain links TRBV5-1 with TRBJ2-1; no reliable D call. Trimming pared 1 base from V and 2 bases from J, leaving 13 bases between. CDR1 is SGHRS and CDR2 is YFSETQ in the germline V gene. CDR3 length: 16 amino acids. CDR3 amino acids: CASSLTPAVTYNEQFF. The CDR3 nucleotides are TGCGCCAGCAGCTTGACTCCGGCCGTAACCTACAATGAGCAGTTCTTC.

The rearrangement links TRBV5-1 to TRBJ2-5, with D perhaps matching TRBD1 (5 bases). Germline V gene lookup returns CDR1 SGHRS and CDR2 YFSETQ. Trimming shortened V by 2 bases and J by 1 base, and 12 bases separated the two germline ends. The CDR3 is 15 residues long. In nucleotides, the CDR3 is TGCGCCAGCAGCTTCAGGGCAGGGCTCCAAGAGACCCAGTACTTC. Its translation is CASSFRAGLQETQYF.

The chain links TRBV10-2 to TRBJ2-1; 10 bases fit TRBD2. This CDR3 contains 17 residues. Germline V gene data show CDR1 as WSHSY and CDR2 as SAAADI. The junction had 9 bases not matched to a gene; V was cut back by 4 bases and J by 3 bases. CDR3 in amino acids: CASSASSGGNRYNEQFF. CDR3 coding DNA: TGCGCCAGCAGTGCGTCTAGCGGGGGAAACCGCTACAATGAGCAGTTCTTC.

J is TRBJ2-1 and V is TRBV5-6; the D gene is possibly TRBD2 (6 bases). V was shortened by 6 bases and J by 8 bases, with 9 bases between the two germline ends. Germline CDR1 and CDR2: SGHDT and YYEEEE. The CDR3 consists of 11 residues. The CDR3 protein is CASTGGHEQFF. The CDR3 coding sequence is TGTGCCAGCACCGGAGGGCATGAGCAGTTCTTC.

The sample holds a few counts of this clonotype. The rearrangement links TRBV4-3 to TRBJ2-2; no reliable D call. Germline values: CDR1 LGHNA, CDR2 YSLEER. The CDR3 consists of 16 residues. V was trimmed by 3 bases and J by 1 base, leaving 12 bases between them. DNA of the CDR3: TGCGCCAGCAGCCATCGACGTGGGGTGAACACCGGGGAGCTGTTTTTT. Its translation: CASSHRRGVNTGELFF.

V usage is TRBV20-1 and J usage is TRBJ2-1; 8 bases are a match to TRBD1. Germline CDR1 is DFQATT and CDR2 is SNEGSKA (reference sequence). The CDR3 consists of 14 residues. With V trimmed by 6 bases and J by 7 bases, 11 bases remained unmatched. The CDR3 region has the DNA TGCAGTGCCCGTGGACAGGGAAGAACGAATGAGCAGTTCTTC. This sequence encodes CSARGQGRTNEQFF.

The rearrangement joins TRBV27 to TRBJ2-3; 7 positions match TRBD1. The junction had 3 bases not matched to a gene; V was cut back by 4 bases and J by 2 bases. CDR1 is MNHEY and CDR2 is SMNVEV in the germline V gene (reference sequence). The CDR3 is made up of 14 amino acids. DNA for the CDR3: TGTGCCAGCAGTTACGGGACAGACACAGATACGCAGTATTTT. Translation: CASSYGTDTDTQYF.

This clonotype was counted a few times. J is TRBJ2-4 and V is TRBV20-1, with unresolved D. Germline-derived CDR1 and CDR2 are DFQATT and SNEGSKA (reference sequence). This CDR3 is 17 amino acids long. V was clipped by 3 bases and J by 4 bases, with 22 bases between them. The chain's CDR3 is CSASRRGPTLSKNIQYF. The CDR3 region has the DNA TGCAGTGCTAGTCGTCGTGGACCTACGCTCTCAAAAAACATTCAGTACTTC.

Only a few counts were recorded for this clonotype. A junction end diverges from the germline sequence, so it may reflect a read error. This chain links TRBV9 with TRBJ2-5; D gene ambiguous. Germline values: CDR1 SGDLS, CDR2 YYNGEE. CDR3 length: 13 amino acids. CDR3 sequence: CASNVDLGETQYF. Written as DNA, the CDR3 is TGTGCCAGCAACGTAGACTTGGGGGAGACCCAGTACTTC.

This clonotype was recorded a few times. The CDR3 DNA is TGCAGTGCCGGGACAGGGATCATTCAGTACTTC. Protein sequence: CSAGTGIIQYF. V is TRBV20-1 and J is TRBJ2-4; 9 bases line up with TRBD1. Germline V gene data show CDR1 as DFQATT and CDR2 as SNEGSKA (reference sequence). The CDR3 covers 11 residues. Losses at the gene ends were 6 bases for V and 9 bases for J; bases not matched to a gene: 3.

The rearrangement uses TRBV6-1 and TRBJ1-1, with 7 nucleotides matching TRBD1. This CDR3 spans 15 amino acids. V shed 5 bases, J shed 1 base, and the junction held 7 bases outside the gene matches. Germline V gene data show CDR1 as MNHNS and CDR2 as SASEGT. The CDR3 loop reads CASSKPGQQNTEAFF. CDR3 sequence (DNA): TGTGCCAGCAGTAAGCCGGGACAGCAGAACACTGAAGCTTTCTTT.

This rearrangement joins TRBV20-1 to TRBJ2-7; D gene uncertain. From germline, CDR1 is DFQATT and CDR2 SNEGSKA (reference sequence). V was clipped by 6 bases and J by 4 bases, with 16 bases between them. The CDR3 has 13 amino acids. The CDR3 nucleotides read TGCAGTGCCATAGAGACGACCTTATACGAGCAGTACTTC. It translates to CSAIETTLYEQYF.